This record covers a single TCR beta chain. The data are from a study of blood T cell repertoires in COVID-19. About the research overall: The United States, Italy and Spain were the sources of the acute and convalescent COVID-19 samples.

The CDR3 totals 15 residues. The V gene lost 1 base and the J gene lost 5 bases, with 12 bases spanning the gap. Germline V gene sequence: CDR1 LGHNA, CDR2 YSLEER. Generated by immunoSEQ multiplex PCR, the TCRdb table keeps only in-frame clones and is missing some. The sample has 150,000 to 200,000 clones, 60% to 85% seen once; the top ten hold 2.5% to 3%. J is TRBJ1-5 and V is TRBV4-3; D remains unclear. Sequencing was carried out using peripheral blood. The sequence was collected from a man between 65 and 85 years old with acute or convalescent COVID-19. CDR3 sequence reads: CASSQARSVDQPQHF. The CDR3 DNA sequence: TGCGCCAGCAGCCAAGCGCGATCCGTCGATCAGCCCCAGCATTTT.